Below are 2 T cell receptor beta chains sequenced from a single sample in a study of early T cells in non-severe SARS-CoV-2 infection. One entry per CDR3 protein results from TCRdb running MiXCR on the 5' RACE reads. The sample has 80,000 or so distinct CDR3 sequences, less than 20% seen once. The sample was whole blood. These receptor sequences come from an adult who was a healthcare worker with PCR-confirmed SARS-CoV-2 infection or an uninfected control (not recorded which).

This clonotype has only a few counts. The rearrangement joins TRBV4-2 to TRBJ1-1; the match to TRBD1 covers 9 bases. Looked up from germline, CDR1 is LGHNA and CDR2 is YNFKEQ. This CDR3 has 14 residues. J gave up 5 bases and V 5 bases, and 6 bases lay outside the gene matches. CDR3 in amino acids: CASSARDRETEAFF. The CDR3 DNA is TGTGCCAGCAGCGCCCGGGACAGGGAAACTGAAGCTTTCTTT.

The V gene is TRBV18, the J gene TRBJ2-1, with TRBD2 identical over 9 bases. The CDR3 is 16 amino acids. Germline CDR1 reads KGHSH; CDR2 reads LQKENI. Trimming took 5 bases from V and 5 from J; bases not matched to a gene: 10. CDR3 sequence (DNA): TGTGCCAGCTCATCTGATAGCGGGAGAGGAAACAATGAGCAGTTCTTC. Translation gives CASSSDSGRGNNEQFF.